The 23 T cell receptor beta chains below all came from one sample that was sequenced in a study of blood T cell repertoires in COVID-19. The repertoire was sequenced with immunoSEQ multiplex PCR; TCRdb's copy has only in-frame clones and lacks some. The sample contains tens of thousands of clones, about 80% of which appear only once. The sequenced sample consisted of peripheral blood. These receptors were obtained from a man aged 65-85 years with acute or convalescent COVID-19.

CDR3 coding DNA: TGCGCCAGCAGCTCGCCGGGACAGGGCTACGAGCAGTACTTC. Translated, it gives CASSSPGQGYEQYF. The rearrangement joins TRBV5-1 to TRBJ2-7, with TRBD1 matching over 9 bases. In germline, CDR1 is SGHRS, CDR2 YFSETQ. V lost 3 bases to trimming and J lost 3 bases; unmatched junction nucleotides: 4. The CDR3 length is 14 residues.

The CDR3 region is CASRPGTEDYEQYF. In DNA form, the CDR3 reads TGCGCCAGCAGGCCCGGGACAGAAGATTACGAGCAGTACTTC. The chain carries TRBV5-1 and TRBJ2-7, with 7 bases lining up with TRBD1. The V and J ends lost 5 bases and 4 bases, in that order; junction bases with no gene match: 9. Germline V lookup: CDR1 SGHRS, CDR2 YFSETQ. This CDR3 is built from 14 residues.

CDR3 amino acids: CASSLQGDEQFF. Written as DNA, the CDR3 is TGCGCCAGCAGCCTACAGGGAGATGAGCAGTTCTTC. The chain links TRBV4-1 to TRBJ2-1; a possible D gene is TRBD1 (6 bases). CDR3 length: 12 residues. V was clipped by 4 bases and J by 8 bases, with 9 bases between them. The germline gives CDR1 MGHRA, CDR2 YSYEKL.

This clone was counted between two and nine times. The gene calls are TRBV6-2 or TRBV6-3 and TRBJ1-5; D unresolved. There are 15 residues in the CDR3. Germline V CDR1 and CDR2: MNHEY, SVGEGT. Trimming took off 5 bases at V and 4 bases at J, with 15 bases between the two ends. The DNA of the CDR3 is TGTGCCAGCAGTCCCTTGGACGGACTGAATCAGCCCCAGCATTTT. Its translation is CASSPLDGLNQPQHF.

This clone appeared a single time. The chain uses TRBV7-9 and TRBJ2-7; D may be TRBD2 (5 bases). Trimming shortened V by 4 bases and J by 1 base, and 11 bases separated the two germline ends. CDR1 and CDR2 (germline): SEHNR, FQNEAQ (reference sequence). The CDR3 covers 14 residues. CDR3 region: CASSSLSGSYEQYF. For the CDR3, the DNA is TGTGCCAGCAGCTCCCTATCGGGGTCCTACGAGCAGTACTTC. Full variable domain (missing parts from reference TRBV7-9 and TRBJ2-7): DTGVSQNPRHKITKRGQNVTFRCDPISEHNRLYWYRQTLGQGPEFLTYFQNEAQLEKSRLLSDRFSAERPKGSFSTLEIQRTEQGDSAMYLCASSSLSGSYEQYFGPGTRLTVT.

The chain combines TRBV29-1 with TRBJ2-1; D not resolved. The V gene lost 3 bases and the J gene lost 0 bases, with 12 bases spanning the gap. This CDR3 has 15 residues. The germline CDR1 and CDR2 sequences are SQVTM and ANQGSEA. CDR3 nucleotide sequence: TGCAGCGTTGAGCTACACCGGAGCTCCTACAATGAGCAGTTCTTC. This translates into CSVELHRSSYNEQFF.

The chain couples TRBV3-1 (or the pseudogene TRBV3-2) to TRBJ1-2, with D tentatively TRBD1 (5 bases). V was clipped by 3 bases and J by 2 bases, with 10 bases between them. Germline assignment: CDR1 LGHDT and CDR2 YNNKEL (reference sequence). This CDR3 spans 14 amino acids. CDR3 DNA: TGTGCCAGCAGCCATTGGGGCAGCAACTATGGCTACACCTTC. This encodes CASSHWGSNYGYTF.

The chain is built from TRBV18 and TRBJ2-2; 9 bases align to TRBD2. The CDR3 loop spans 16 amino acids. CDR1 KGHSH and CDR2 LQKENI come from the germline V gene. The V segment lost 3 bases and the J segment 5 bases; nucleotides outside the gene matches: 7. The CDR3 sequence is CASSPPIAGVTGELFF. DNA for the CDR3: TGTGCCAGCTCACCGCCTATAGCGGGAGTGACCGGGGAGCTGTTTTTT.

This chain uses TRBV5-1 with TRBJ2-1, with TRBD1 identical over 8 bases. This CDR3 is 13 amino acids long. V shed 4 bases, J shed 9 bases, and the junction held 6 bases outside the gene matches. CDR1 is SGHRS, CDR2 YFSETQ, per germline. CDR3: CASSKDRVGEQFF. CDR3 bases: TGCGCCAGCAGCAAGGACAGGGTAGGTGAGCAGTTCTTC.

The V and J genes are TRBV7-3 and TRBJ2-2; D unresolved. Looked up from germline, CDR1 is SGHTA and CDR2 is FQGTGA. This CDR3 is built from 15 residues. V was pared by 1 base and J by 0 bases, with 6 bases between. The CDR3 region has the DNA TGTGCCAGCAGCTTAAGGCCCGCGAACACCGGGGAGCTGTTTTTT. Its translation is CASSLRPANTGELFF.

The gene calls are TRBV5-5 and TRBJ2-2; 8 positions agree with TRBD2. Germline CDR1 is SGHKS and CDR2 is YYEKEE (reference sequence). Unmatched junction bases numbered 8, after V lost 4 bases and J lost 6 bases. CDR3 length: 15 amino acids. In DNA form, the CDR3 reads TGTGCCAGCAGCCCGGGAGGGGATAGGGCCGGGGAGCTGTTTTTT. Translation: CASSPGGDRAGELFF.

The chain couples TRBV11-3 to TRBJ2-3; 7 bases line up with TRBD2. The CDR3 runs 14 residues. Germline values: CDR1 SGHNT, CDR2 YENEEA. J was trimmed by 3 bases and V by 8 bases; bases with no gene match: 8. CDR3: CASGISGTTDTQYF. The CDR3 nucleotides are TGTGCCAGCGGGATAAGCGGGACGACAGATACGCAGTATTTT.

This chain joins TRBV28 and TRBJ2-2; weak D call: TRBD2 (5 bases). The CDR3 covers 17 residues. Looked up from germline, CDR1 is MDHEN and CDR2 is SYDVKM. Trimming took 3 bases from V and 2 from J, leaving 16 bases between them. CDR3 protein: CASSFGRYSGNTGELFF. The CDR3 DNA reads as TGTGCCAGCAGTTTTGGACGGTATTCGGGAAACACCGGGGAGCTGTTTTTT.

In this sample, this clone turned up a few times. This chain uses TRBV27 with TRBJ2-7, with 12 bases fitting TRBD1. With 1 base clipped from V and 0 bases from J, the junction kept 7 bases outside the gene matches. Germline V gene sequence: CDR1 MNHEY, CDR2 SMNVEV (reference sequence). The CDR3 sequence is 18 residues long. Here the CDR3 reads CASSLYGTGGISSYEQYF. In DNA, the CDR3 is TGTGCCAGCAGTTTATATGGGACAGGGGGCATCAGCTCCTACGAGCAGTACTTC.

This chain connects TRBV11-2 to TRBJ2-3; tentative D call: TRBD2 (6 bases). With 2 bases removed from V and 2 bases from J, the gap between germline ends came to 14 bases. Germline CDR1 reads SGHAT; CDR2 reads FQNNGV. This CDR3 is built from 16 residues. CDR3 sequence: CASSLTGSEATDTQYF. In DNA form, the CDR3 reads TGTGCCAGCAGCTTAACCGGGAGTGAGGCCACAGATACGCAGTATTTT.

The rearrangement joins TRBV5-1 to TRBJ2-2; TRBD1 matches at 7 bases. The CDR3 contains 19 residues. Germline V gene lookup returns CDR1 SGHRS and CDR2 YFSETQ. The ends lost 1 base at V and 5 bases at J; junction bases unmatched: 17. The CDR3 reads CASSLTPPHLQGRTGELFF. The CDR3 DNA reads as TGCGCCAGCAGCTTGACACCCCCCCATTTACAGGGGCGTACCGGGGAGCTGTTTTTT.

The J gene is TRBJ2-5, the V gene TRBV15; unclear D gene. With 6 bases removed from V and 7 bases from J, the gap between germline ends came to 15 bases. This CDR3 spans 13 amino acids. CDR1 is LNHNV, CDR2 YYDKDF, per germline (reference sequence). The CDR3 region is CATSVRVDRTQYF. CDR3 nucleotide sequence: TGTGCCACCAGTGTTCGGGTTGATCGGACCCAGTACTTC.

This sequence joins TRBV7-9 and TRBJ1-1; TRBD1 aligns across 11 bases. With 7 bases clipped from V and 0 bases from J, the junction kept 10 bases outside the gene matches. From germline, CDR1 is SEHNR and CDR2 FQNEAQ (reference sequence). The CDR3 length is 17 residues. CDR3 loop: CASTHGRTGGLNTEAFF. In DNA form, the CDR3 reads TGTGCCAGCACCCACGGAAGGACAGGGGGCTTGAACACTGAAGCTTTCTTT.

V gene TRBV11-2 combines with J gene TRBJ1-1; tentative D call: TRBD1 (5 bases). Germline V lookup: CDR1 SGHAT, CDR2 FQNNGV. The CDR3 runs to 12 residues. Trimming pared 2 bases from V and 7 bases from J, leaving 8 bases between. For the CDR3, the DNA is TGTGCCAGCAGCTTATCAGGGTATGAAGCTTTCTTT. Protein: CASSLSGYEAFF.

About this clone: The sample has other DNA sequences that encode this CDR3 too. The gene calls are TRBV28 and TRBJ1-2, with a tentative D call TRBD1 (6 bases). Germline V gives CDR1 MDHEN, CDR2 SYDVKM. The CDR3 spans 13 residues. V was pared by 3 bases and J by 2 bases, with 7 bases between. The CDR3 here is CASSFQGNYGYTF. DNA for the CDR3: TGTGCCAGCAGTTTTCAGGGGAACTATGGCTACACCTTC.

This chain connects TRBV6-6 to TRBJ1-2; TRBD1 is a possible D gene (5 bases). The germline V gene has CDR1 MNHNY and CDR2 SVGAGI (reference sequence). This CDR3 has 15 amino acids. Trimming took 1 base from V and 5 from J, leaving 14 bases between them. The CDR3 bases are TGTGCCAGCAGTTACTTCCCAGGGCAGGAATATGGCTACACCTTC. Protein sequence: CASSYFPGQEYGYTF.

The genes are TRBV12-3 or TRBV12-4 and TRBJ1-6; TRBD1 is a possible D gene (5 bases). The V and J ends lost 6 bases and 6 bases respectively, with 9 bases between them. This CDR3 is built from 13 residues. The DNA for the CDR3 is TGTGCCAGCAGCTACAGGCGTAATTCACCCCTCCACTTT. Its translation: CASSYRRNSPLHF.

The V call is TRBV19, the J call TRBJ2-6; TRBD1 might be the D (6 bases). This CDR3 comprises 18 residues. Trimming left V 3 bases short and J 0 bases short, with 15 bases between. The germline gives CDR1 LNHDA, CDR2 SQIVND (reference sequence). The CDR3 DNA follows: TGTGCCAGTAGTATTCTAGATACAGGGTACTCTGGGGCCAACGTCCTGACTTTC. This gives the protein CASSILDTGYSGANVLTF.